This T cell receptor beta chain was documented in a study of T cells in Graves' hyperthyroidism and ophthalmopathy. This clonotype was observed many times. TCR beta CDR3 regions were amplified from RNA transcripts. The HTBI primer set was used in a first-round RT-PCR of the TCR CDR3. One entry per CDR3 protein, called by TCRdb with MiXCR from the multiplex PCR reads. The sample yields approximately 740,000 distinct CDR3 sequences, around 15% seen once. From roughly 10 ml of fresh peripheral blood, PBMCs were isolated. Looked up from germline, CDR1 is SGHRS and CDR2 is YFSETQ. The V end lost 0 bases, the J end lost 6 bases, and 17 bases lay between the germline ends. CDR3 length equals 16 residues.

V usage is TRBV5-1 and J usage is TRBJ2-3; D is possibly TRBD2 (6 bases). The sequence came from a woman aged 18-29 years with Graves' hyperthyroidism. The specimen was blood. This chain's CDR3 is CASSLGRTNFGDTQYF. The CDR3 DNA reads TGCGCCAGCAGCTTGGGACGGACTAATTTTGGGGATACGCAGTATTTT.